Detailed here is one T cell receptor (beta chain). This sample was included in a study of blood T cell repertoires in COVID-19. Clones were sequenced by immunoSEQ multiplex PCR, and TCRdb holds only the in-frame ones, with some missing. The table lists about 180,000 clones, approximately 80% of them singletons. Germline values: CDR1 SNHLY, CDR2 FYNNEI. J gave up 7 bases and V 1 base, and 4 bases lay outside the gene matches. There are 15 residues in the CDR3. Seattle patients were enrolled while actively infected and followed longitudinally. Sequenced: peripheral blood. The chain employs TRBV2 and TRBJ2-1; TRBD2 agrees at 10 bases. The clonotype comes from a middle-aged woman with COVID-19, enrolled during active disease. CDR3: CASSEEASGSNEQFF. DNA of the CDR3: TGTGCCAGCAGTGAAGAGGCTAGCGGGAGTAATGAGCAGTTCTTC.